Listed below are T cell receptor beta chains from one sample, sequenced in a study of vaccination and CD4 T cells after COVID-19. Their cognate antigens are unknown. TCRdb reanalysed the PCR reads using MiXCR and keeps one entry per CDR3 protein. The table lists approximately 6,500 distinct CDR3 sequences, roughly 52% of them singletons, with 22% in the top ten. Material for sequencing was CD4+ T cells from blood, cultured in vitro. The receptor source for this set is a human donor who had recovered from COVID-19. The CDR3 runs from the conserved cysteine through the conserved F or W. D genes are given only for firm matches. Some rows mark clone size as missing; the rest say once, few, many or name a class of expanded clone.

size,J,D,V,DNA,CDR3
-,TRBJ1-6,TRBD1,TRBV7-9,TGTGCCAGCAGCAGGCAGGGGACAGATAATTCACCCCTCCACTTT,CASSRQGTDNSPLHF
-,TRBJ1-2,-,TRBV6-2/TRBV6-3,TGTGCCAGCAGATCTCAGGGTCTGGTGGATGGCTACACCTTC,CASRSQGLVDGYTF
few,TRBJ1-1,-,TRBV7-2,TGTGCCAGCAGCTTGACAGAGAACACTGAAGCTTTCTTT,CASSLTENTEAFF
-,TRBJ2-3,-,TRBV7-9,TGTGCCAGCAGCCCAAGGCAAGCGGGCTATGCAGATACGCAGTATTTT,CASSPRQAGYADTQYF
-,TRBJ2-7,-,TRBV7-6,TGTGCCAGCAGCTTAGCGCAGGGACGGAGCTCCTACGAGCAGTACTTC,CASSLAQGRSSYEQYF
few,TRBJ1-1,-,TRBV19,TGTGCCAGTAAGTTCGGGGTTGGGGCCACTGAAGCTTTCTTT,CASKFGVGATEAFF
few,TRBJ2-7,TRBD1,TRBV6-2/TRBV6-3,TGTGCCAGCACCGGGACAGAGTTTTACGAGCAGTACTTC,CASTGTEFYEQYF
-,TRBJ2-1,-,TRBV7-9,TGTGCCAGCAGCTCTTTTAGGGCTAGCCGGAGATCCTACAATGAGCAGTTCTTC,CASSSFRASRRSYNEQFF
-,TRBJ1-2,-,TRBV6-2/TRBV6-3,TGTGCCAGCAGGTCCGGGGCCAGATATGGCTACACCTTC,CASRSGARYGYTF
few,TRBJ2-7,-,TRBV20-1,TGCAGTGCACGTCAGGGCCCTAAGAGCTACGAGCAGTACTTC,CSARQGPKSYEQYF
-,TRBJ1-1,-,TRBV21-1,TGTGCCAGCAGCAAAGGGGGCAGGGGGAGGAACACTGAAGCTTTCTTT,CASSKGGRGRNTEAFF
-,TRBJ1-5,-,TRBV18,TGTGCCAGCTCACCATCGAGCCAGCCCCAGCATTTT,CASSPSSQPQHF
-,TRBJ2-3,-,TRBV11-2,TGTGCCAGCAGCTTCGGGGGGCCTTGGACAGATACGCAGTATTTT,CASSFGGPWTDTQYF
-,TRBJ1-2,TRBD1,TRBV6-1,TGTGCTAGCAGTGAAGACCCGAGGGGGCGGATTAACTATGGCTACACCTTC,CASSEDPRGRINYGYTF
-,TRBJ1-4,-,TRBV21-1,TGTGCCAGCAGCAAAGTGAAAAGGGAAAAACTGTTTTTT,CASSKVKREKLFF
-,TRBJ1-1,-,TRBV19,TGTGCCAGTAGTATAAGAGGGGAGAGCACTGAAGCTTTCTTT,CASSIRGESTEAFF
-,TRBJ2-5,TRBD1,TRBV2,TGTGCCAGCAGTGGGGACAGGGCGGGGGCGGAGACCCAGTACTTC,CASSGDRAGAETQYF
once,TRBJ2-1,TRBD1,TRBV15,TGTGCCACCAGCAAACGGACAGGGGGCTCCTACAATGAGCAGTTCTTC,CATSKRTGGSYNEQFF
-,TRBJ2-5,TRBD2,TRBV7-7,TGTGCTAGCAGCTTAGAGGCGGGGGGGAAAGAGACCCAGTACTTC,CASSLEAGGKETQYF
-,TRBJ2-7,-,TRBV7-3,TGTGCCAGCAGCCAATACCTACGGCCCTACGAGCAGTACTTC,CASSQYLRPYEQYF
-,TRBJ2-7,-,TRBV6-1,TGTGCCAGCAGTCAGACCCAGGGTTACGAGCAGTACTTC,CASSQTQGYEQYF
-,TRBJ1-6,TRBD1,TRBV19,TGTGCCAGTAGACCGGGACAGGGAAGTTCACCCCTCCACTTT,CASRPGQGSSPLHF
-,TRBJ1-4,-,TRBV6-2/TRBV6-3,TGTGCCAGCAGCCAAGGTCGTAGAGCTGAAAAACTGTTTTTT,CASSQGRRAEKLFF
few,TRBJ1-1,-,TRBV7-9,TGTGCCAGCAGAGGAACAGGAGCTGAACAAACTGAAGCTTTCTTT,CASRGTGAEQTEAFF
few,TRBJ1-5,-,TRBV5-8,TGTGCCAGCAGCTTGGGGCGGGTCCGCAATCAGCCCCAGCATTTT,CASSLGRVRNQPQHF
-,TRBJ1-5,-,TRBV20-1,TGCAGTGCGACTCGGGACGGCTATAGCAATCAGCCCCAGCATTTT,CSATRDGYSNQPQHF
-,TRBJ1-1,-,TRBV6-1,TGTGCCAGCAGCCAGGCCCGAGCGGGGGCGACTGAAGCTTTCTTT,CASSQARAGATEAFF
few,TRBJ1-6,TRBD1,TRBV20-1,TGCAGTGCTAGAGACCGGGACAGGGGGAATCAGTCACCCCTCCACTTT,CSARDRDRGNQSPLHF
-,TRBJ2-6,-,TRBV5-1,TGCGCCAGCAGCTTTGAGGCAGGCGGCCTCGGGGCCAACGTCCTGACTTTC,CASSFEAGGLGANVLTF
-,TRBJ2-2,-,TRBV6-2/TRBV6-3,TGTGCCAGCAGTGTCTCTGGGTACGACACCGGGGAGCTGTTTTTT,CASSVSGYDTGELFF
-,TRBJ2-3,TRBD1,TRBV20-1,TGCAGTGCTCCAGACAGGGTCGGGACAGATACGCAGTATTTT,CSAPDRVGTDTQYF
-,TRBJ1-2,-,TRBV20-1,TGCAGTGCTAGAACAGGGACGCACTATGGCTACACCTTC,CSARTGTHYGYTF
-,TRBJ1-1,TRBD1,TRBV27,TGTGCCAGCAGTTTCCTGACAGGGGGATGGGTCACTGAAGCTTTCTTT,CASSFLTGGWVTEAFF
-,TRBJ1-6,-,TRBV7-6,TGTGCCAGCAGCCCCACCCGGGGGTATTCACCCCTCCACTTT,CASSPTRGYSPLHF
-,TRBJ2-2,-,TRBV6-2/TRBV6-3,TGTGCCAGCCGGGACAATTGGGCCGGGGAGCTGTTTTTT,CASRDNWAGELFF
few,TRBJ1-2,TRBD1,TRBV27,TGTGCCAGCTTCCCAGGGGGGCAGGGGGCCCATGGCTACACCTTC,CASFPGGQGAHGYTF
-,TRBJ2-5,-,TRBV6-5,TGTGCCAGCAGTTACATTTCCAGTCAAGAGACCCAGTACTTC,CASSYISSQETQYF
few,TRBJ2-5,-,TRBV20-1,TGCAGTGCTAGAGCAAGTGCAGGGGTGGAGACCCAGTACTTC,CSARASAGVETQYF
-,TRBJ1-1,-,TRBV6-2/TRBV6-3,TGTGCCAGCATGATGACAGAGAACACTGAAGCTTTCTTT,CASMMTENTEAFF
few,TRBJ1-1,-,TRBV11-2,TGTGCCAGCAGCTTTACAGCTAACACTGAAGCTTTCTTT,CASSFTANTEAFF
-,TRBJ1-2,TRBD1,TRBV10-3,TGTGCCATCAGTGTCACAGGGGATGGCTACACCTTC,CAISVTGDGYTF
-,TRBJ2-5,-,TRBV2,TGTGCCAGCAGTGGGGGTCCTCAAGAGACCCAGTACTTC,CASSGGPQETQYF
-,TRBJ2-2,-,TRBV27,TGTGCCAGCAAACGTCCGGGACTTAACACCGGGGAGCTGTTTTTT,CASKRPGLNTGELFF
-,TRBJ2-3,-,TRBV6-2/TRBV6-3,TGTGCCAGCAGTTACTCGAATCGGCGGAGGCCGGGCACAGATACGCAGTATTTT,CASSYSNRRRPGTDTQYF
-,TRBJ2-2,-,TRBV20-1,TGCAGTGCCAGAACTAGTACCACCGGGGAGCTGTTTTTT,CSARTSTTGELFF
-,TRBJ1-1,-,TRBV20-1,TGCAGTGCCAATGGACTGATGAACACTGAAGCTTTCTTT,CSANGLMNTEAFF
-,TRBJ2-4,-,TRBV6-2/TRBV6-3,TGTGCCAGCAGAGGGGATGCCAAAAACATTCAGTACTTC,CASRGDAKNIQYF
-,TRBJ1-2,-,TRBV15,TGTGCCACCAGCGGCCCAACCGGGACTAACTATGGCTACACCTTC,CATSGPTGTNYGYTF
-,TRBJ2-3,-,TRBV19,TGTGCCAGTAGTATCAGGCTTCTAGACACAGATACGCAGTATTTT,CASSIRLLDTDTQYF
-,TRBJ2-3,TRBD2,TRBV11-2,TGTGCCAGCAGCATCTGGACTAGCGGCACAGATACGCAGTATTTT,CASSIWTSGTDTQYF
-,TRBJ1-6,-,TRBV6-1,TGTGCCAGCAGTGAAGTAGGAACAGTTAATTCACCCCTCCACTTT,CASSEVGTVNSPLHF